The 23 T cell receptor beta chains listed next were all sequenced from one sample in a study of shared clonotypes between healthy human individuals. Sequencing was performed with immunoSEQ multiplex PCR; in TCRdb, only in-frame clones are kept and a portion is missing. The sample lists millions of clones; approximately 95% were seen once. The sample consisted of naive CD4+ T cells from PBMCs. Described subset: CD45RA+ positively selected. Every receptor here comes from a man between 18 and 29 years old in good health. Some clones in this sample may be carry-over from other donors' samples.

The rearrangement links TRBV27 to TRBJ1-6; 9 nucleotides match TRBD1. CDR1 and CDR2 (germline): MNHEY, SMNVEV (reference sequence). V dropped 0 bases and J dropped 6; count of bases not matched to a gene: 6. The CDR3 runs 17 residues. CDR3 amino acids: CASSLSSGQGFNSPLHF. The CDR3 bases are TGTGCCAGCAGTTTATCATCCGGACAGGGGTTTAATTCACCCCTCCACTTT.

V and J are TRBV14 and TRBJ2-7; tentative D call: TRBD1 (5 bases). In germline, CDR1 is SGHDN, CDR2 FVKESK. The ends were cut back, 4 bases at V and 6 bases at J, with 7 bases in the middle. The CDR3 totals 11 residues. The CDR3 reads CASSLGVEQYF. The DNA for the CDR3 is TGTGCCAGCAGCCTAGGGGTCGAGCAGTACTTC.

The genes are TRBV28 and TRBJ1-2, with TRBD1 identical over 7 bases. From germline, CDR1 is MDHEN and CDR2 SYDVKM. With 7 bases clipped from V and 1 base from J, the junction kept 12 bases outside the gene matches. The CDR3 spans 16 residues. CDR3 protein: CASIGAGGRNNYGYTF. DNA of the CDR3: TGTGCCAGCATTGGGGCAGGGGGGCGGAATAACTATGGCTACACCTTC.

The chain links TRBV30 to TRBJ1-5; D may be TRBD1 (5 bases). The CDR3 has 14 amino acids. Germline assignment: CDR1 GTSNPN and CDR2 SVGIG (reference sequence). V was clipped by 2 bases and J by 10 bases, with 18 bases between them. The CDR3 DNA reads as TGTGCCTGGAGTATAACCGGGACGGATGGCCCCCAGCATTTT. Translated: CAWSITGTDGPQHF.

CDR3 sequence (DNA): TGTGCCAGCAGGCGGGCCCAAGACGGATACGAGCAGTACTTC. Protein sequence: CASRRAQDGYEQYF. The chain combines TRBV5-4 with TRBJ2-7, with a weak D call TRBD2 (5 bases). The ends were cut back, 5 bases at V and 4 bases at J, with 16 bases in the middle. The CDR3 consists of 14 residues. Germline CDR1 SGHNT, CDR2 YYREEE (reference sequence).

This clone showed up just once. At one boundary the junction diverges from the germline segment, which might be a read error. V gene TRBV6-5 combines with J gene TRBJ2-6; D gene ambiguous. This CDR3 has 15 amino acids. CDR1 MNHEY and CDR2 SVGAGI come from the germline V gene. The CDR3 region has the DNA TGTGCCAGCAGCTTGGCGAACTCTCGGGCCAACGTCCTGACTTTC. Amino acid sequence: CASSLANSRANVLTF.

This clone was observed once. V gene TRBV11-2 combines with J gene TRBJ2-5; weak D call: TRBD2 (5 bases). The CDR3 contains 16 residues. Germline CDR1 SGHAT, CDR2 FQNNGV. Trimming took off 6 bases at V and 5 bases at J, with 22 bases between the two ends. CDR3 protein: CASSKADSQESETQYF. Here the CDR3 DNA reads TGTGCCAGCAGTAAGGCGGACTCTCAAGAGAGTGAGACCCAGTACTTC.

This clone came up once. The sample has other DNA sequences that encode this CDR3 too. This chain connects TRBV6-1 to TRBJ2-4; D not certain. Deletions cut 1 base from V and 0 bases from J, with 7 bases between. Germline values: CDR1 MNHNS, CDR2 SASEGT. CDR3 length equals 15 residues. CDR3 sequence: CASSEGRLAKNIQYF. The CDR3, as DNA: TGTGCCAGCAGTGAAGGACGATTAGCCAAAAACATTCAGTACTTC.

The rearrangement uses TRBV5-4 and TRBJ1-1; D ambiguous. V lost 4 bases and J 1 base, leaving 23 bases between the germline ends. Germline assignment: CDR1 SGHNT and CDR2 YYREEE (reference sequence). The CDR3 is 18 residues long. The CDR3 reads CASSTQLSRVEANTEAFF. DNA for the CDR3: TGTGCCAGCAGCACCCAGTTAAGTCGGGTCGAGGCGAACACTGAAGCTTTCTTT.

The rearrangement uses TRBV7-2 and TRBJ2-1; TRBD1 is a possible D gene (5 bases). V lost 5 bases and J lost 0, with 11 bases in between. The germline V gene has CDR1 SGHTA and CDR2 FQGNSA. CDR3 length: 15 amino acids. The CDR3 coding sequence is TGTGCCAGCAGCCCGCACAGGTACTCCTACAATGAGCAGTTCTTC. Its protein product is CASSPHRYSYNEQFF.

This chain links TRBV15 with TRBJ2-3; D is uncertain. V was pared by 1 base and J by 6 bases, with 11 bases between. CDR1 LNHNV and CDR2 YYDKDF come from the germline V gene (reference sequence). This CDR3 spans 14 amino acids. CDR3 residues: CATSRVQPYDTQYF. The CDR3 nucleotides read TGTGCCACCAGCAGAGTGCAGCCGTACGATACGCAGTATTTT. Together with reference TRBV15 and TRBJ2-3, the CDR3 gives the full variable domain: DAMVIQNPRYQVTQFGKPVTLSCSQTLNHNVMYWYQQKSSQAPKLLFHYYDKDFNNEADTPDNFQSRRPNTSFCFLDIRSPGLGDTAMYLCATSRVQPYDTQYFGPGTRLTVL.

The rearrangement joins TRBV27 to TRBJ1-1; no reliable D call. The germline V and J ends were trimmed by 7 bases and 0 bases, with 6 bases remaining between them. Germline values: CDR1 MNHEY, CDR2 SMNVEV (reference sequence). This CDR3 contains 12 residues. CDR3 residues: CASNRLNTEAFF. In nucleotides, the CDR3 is TGTGCCAGCAACCGTTTGAACACTGAAGCTTTCTTT.

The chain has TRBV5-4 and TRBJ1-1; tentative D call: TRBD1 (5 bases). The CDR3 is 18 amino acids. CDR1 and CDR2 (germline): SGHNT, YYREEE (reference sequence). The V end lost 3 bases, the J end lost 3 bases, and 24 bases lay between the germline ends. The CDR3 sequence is CASSSDVIAGRVDTEAFF. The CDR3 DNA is TGTGCCAGCAGCTCAGACGTTATTGCGGGGCGAGTGGACACTGAAGCTTTCTTT.

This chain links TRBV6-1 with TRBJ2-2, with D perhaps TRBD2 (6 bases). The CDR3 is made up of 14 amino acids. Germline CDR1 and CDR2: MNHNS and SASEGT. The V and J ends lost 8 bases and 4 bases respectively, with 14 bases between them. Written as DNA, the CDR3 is TGTGCCAGCGGAATAGCGGACCTCACCGGGGAGCTGTTTTTT. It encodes CASGIADLTGELFF.

CDR3 loop: CATSREPGRGTEAFF. CDR3 coding DNA: TGTGCCACCAGCAGAGAACCCGGGAGGGGGACTGAAGCTTTCTTT. The chain combines TRBV15 with TRBJ1-1; tentatively, D is TRBD1 (6 bases). The CDR3 spans 15 residues. In germline, CDR1 is LNHNV, CDR2 YYDKDF (reference sequence). The germline V and J ends were trimmed by 0 bases and 5 bases, with 13 bases remaining between them.

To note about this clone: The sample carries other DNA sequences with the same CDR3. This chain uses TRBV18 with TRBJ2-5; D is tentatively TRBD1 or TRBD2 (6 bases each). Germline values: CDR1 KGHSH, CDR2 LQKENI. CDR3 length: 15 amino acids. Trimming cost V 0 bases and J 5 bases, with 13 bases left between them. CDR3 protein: CASSPPGGARETQYF. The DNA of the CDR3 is TGTGCCAGCTCACCACCGGGGGGCGCAAGGGAGACCCAGTACTTC. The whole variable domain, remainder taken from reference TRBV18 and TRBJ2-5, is NAGVMQNPRHLVRRRGQEARLRCSPMKGHSHVYWYRQLPEEGLKFMVYLQKENIIDESGMPKERFSAEFPKEGPSILRIQQVVRGDSAAYFCASSPPGGARETQYFGPGTRLLVL.

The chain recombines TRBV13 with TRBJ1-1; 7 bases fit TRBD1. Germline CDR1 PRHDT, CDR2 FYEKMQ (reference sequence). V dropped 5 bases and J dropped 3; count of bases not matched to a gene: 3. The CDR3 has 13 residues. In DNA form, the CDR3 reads TGTGCCAGCAGCCTGACAGGGTACACTGAAGCTTTCTTT. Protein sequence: CASSLTGYTEAFF.

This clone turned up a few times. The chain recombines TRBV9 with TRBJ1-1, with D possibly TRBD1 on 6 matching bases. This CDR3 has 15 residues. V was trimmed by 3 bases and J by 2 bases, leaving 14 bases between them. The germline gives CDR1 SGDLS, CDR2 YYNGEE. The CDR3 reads CASSAIQGFNTEAFF. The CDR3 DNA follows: TGTGCCAGCAGCGCAATACAGGGATTTAACACTGAAGCTTTCTTT.

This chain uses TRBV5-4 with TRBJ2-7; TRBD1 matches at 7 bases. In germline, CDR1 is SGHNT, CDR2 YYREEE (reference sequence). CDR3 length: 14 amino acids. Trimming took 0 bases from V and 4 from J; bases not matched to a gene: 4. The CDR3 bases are TGTGCCAGCAGCTTGGGGACAGGCCTATACGAGCAGTACTTC. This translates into CASSLGTGLYEQYF.

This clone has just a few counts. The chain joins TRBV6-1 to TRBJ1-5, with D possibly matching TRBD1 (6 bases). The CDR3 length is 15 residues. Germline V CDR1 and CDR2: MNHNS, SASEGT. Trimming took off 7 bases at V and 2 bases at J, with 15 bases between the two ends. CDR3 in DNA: TGTGCCAGCACCCCAGGGGCTATGGGCAATCAGCCCCAGCATTTT. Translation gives CASTPGAMGNQPQHF.

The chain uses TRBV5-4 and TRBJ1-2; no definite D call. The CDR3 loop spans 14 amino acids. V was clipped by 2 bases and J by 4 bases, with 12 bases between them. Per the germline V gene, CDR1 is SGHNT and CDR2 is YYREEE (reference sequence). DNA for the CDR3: TGTGCCAGCAGCTTTGTGGGCAGACTCTATGGCTACACCTTC. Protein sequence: CASSFVGRLYGYTF.

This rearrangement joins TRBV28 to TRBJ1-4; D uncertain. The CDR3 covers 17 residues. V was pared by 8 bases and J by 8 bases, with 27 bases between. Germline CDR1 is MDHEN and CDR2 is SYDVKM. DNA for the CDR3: TGTGCCAGCCCCCCCCGGCGGGTCATTTCCGTGGGAGAAAAACTGTTTTTT. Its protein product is CASPPRRVISVGEKLFF. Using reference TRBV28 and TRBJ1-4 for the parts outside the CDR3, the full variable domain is DVKVTQSSRYLVKRTGEKVFLECVQDMDHENMFWYRQDPGLGLRLIYFSYDVKMKEKGDIPEGYSVSREKKERFSLILESASTNQTSMYLCASPPRRVISVGEKLFFGSGTQLSVL.

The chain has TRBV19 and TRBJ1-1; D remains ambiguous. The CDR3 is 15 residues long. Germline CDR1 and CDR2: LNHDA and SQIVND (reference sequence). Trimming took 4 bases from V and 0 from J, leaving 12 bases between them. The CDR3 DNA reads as TGTGCCAGTAGTAGTCTTGTCAGTCTGAACACTGAAGCTTTCTTT. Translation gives CASSSLVSLNTEAFF.